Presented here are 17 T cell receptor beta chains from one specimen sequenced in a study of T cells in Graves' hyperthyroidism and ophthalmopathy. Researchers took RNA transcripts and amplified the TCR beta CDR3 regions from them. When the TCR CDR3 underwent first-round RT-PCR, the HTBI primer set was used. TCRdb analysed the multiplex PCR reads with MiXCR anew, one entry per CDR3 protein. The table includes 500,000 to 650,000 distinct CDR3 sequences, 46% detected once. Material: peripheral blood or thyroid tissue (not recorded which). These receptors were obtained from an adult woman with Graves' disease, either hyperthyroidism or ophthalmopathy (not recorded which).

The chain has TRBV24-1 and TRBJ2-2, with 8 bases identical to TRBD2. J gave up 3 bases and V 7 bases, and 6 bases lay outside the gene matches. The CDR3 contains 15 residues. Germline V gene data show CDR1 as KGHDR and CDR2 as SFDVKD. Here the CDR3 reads CATRDRGGDTGELFF. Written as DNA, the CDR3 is TGTGCCACCAGGGACCGGGGGGGGGACACCGGGGAGCTGTTTTTT.

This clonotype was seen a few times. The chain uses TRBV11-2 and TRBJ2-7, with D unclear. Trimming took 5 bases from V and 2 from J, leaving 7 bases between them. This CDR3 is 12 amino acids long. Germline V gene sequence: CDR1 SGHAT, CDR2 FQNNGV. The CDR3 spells CASSPRPYEQYF. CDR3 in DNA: TGTGCCAGCAGCCCTAGGCCCTACGAGCAGTACTTC.

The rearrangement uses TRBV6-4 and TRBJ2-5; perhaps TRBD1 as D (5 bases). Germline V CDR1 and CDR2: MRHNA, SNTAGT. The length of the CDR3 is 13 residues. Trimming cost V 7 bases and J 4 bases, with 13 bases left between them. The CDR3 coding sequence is TGTGCCAGCAACTGGCAGGGCAGAGAGACCCAGTACTTC. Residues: CASNWQGRETQYF.

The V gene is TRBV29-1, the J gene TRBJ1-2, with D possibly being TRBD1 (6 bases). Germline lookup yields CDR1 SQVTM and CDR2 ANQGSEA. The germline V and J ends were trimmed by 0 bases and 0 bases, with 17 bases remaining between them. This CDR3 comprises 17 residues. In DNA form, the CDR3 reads TGCAGCGTTGAAGATCGATTTGGGGGCCGTCCTAACTATGGCTACACCTTC. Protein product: CSVEDRFGGRPNYGYTF. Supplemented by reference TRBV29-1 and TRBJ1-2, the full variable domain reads SAVISQKPSRDICQRGTSLTIQCQVDSQVTMMFWYRQQPGQSLTLIATANQGSEATYESGFVIDKFPISRPNLTFSTLTVSNMSPEDSSIYLCSVEDRFGGRPNYGYTFGSGTRLTVV.

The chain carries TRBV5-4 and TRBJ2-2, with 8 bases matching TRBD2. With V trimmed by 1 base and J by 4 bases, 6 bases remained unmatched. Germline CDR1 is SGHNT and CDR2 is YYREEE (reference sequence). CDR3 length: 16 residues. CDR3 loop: CASSLIAGGLTGELFF. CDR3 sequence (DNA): TGTGCCAGCAGCTTGATCGCGGGAGGTCTCACCGGGGAGCTGTTTTTT.

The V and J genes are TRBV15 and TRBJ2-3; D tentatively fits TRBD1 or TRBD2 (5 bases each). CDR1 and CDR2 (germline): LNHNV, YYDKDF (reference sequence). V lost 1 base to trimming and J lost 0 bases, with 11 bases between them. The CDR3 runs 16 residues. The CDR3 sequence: CATSRGDVTSTDTQYF. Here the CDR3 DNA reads TGTGCCACCAGCAGAGGGGACGTTACTAGCACAGATACGCAGTATTTT. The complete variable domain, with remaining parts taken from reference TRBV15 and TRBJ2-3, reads DAMVIQNPRYQVTQFGKPVTLSCSQTLNHNVMYWYQQKSSQAPKLLFHYYDKDFNNEADTPDNFQSRRPNTSFCFLDIRSPGLGDTAMYLCATSRGDVTSTDTQYFGPGTRLTVL.

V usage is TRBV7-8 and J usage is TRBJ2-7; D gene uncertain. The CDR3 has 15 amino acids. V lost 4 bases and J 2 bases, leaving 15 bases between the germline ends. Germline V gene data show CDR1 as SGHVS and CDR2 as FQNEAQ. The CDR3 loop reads CASSSFGRKAYEQYF. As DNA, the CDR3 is TGTGCCAGCAGCTCCTTCGGACGTAAAGCCTACGAGCAGTACTTC.

The CDR3 loop is CASSWTSEVPTDTQYF. The CDR3 coding sequence is TGTGCCAGCAGCTGGACATCAGAAGTCCCCACAGATACGCAGTATTTT. This rearrangement joins TRBV7-4 to TRBJ2-3; TRBD1 is a possible D gene (5 bases). Germline CDR1 is SGHVT and CDR2 is SQSDAQ. The CDR3 totals 16 residues. V lost 4 bases to trimming and J lost 2 bases, with 16 bases between them.

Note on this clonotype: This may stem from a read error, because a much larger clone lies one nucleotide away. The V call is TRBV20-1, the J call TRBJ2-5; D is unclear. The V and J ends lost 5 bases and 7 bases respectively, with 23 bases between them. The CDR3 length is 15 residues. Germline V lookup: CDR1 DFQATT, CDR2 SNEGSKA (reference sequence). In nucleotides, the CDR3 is TGCAGTGCTGGAGCTACCTCTGACATCAGAGGGACCCAGTACTTC. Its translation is CSAGATSDIRGTQYF.

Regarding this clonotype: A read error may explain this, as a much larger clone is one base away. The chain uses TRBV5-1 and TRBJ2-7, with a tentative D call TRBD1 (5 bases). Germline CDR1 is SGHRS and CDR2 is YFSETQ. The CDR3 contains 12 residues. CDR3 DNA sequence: TGCGCCAGCAGGACCGACAGCTACGAGCACTACTTC. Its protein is CASRTDSYEHYF.

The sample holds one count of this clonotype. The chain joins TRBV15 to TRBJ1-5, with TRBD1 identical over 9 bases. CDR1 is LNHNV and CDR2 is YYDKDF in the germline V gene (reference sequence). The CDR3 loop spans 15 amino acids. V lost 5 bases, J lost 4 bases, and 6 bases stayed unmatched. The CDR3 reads CATSGRDRENQPQHF. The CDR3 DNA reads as TGTGCCACCAGCGGGCGGGACAGGGAGAATCAGCCCCAGCATTTT.

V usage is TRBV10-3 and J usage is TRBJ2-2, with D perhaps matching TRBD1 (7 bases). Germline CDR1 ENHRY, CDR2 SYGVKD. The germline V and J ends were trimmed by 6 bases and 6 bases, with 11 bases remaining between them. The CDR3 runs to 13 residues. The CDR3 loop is CAIRGGQAGELFF. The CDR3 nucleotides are TGTGCCATCAGGGGAGGACAGGCCGGGGAGCTGTTTTTT.

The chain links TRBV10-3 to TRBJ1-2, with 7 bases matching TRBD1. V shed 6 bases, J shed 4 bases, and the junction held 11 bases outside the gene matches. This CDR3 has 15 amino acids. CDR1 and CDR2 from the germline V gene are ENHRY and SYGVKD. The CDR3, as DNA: TGTGCCATCAGCGACAGGGCCTACGAGGTCTATGGCTACACCTTC. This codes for CAISDRAYEVYGYTF.

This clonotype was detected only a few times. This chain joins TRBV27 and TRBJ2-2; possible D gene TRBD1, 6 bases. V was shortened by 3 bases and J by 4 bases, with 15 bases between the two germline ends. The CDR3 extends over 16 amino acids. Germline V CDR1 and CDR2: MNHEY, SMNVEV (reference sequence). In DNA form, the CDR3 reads TGTGCCAGCAGTTTTAGGCAGGGGCGGTTCACCGGGGAGCTGTTTTTT. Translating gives CASSFRQGRFTGELFF.

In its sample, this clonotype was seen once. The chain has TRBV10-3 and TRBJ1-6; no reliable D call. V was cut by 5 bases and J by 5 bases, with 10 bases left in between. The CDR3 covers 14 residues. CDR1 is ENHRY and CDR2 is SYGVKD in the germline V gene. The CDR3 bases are TGTGCCATCAGTAATTCTTGGGATAATTCACCCCTCCACTTT. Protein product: CAISNSWDNSPLHF.

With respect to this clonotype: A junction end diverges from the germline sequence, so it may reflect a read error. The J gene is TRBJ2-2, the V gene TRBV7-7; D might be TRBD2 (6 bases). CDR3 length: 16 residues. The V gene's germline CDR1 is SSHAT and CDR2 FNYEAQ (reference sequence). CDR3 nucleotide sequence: TGTGCTAGCAGCGGCTCCGGGACTCTCTTTGGCGGGGAGCTGTTTTTT. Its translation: CASSGSGTLFGGELFF.

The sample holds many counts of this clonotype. The CDR3 DNA reads TGTGCCAGCACCCCGGAGGGGAATCAGCCCCAGCATTTT. Translated, it gives CASTPEGNQPQHF. This chain joins TRBV12-3 or TRBV12-4 and TRBJ1-5, with D possibly TRBD1 on 5 matching bases. The CDR3 runs to 13 residues. Between the trimmed V and J ends, which lost 7 bases and 4 bases, there was a span of 11 bases.